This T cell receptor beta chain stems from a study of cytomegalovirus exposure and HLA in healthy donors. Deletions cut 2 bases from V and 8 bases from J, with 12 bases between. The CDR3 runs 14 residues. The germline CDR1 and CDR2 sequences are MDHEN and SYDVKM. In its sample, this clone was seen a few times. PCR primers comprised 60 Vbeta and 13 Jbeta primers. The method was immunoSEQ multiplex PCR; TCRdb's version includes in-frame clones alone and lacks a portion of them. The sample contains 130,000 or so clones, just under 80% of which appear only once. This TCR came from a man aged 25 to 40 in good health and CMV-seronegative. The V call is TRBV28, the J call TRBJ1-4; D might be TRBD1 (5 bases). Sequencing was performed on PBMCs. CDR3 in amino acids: CASSLGGVREKLFF. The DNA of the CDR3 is TGTGCCAGCAGTTTAGGGGGGGTAAGGGAAAAACTGTTTTTT. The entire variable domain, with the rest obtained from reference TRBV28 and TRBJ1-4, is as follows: DVKVTQSSRYLVKRTGEKVFLECVQDMDHENMFWYRQDPGLGLRLIYFSYDVKMKEKGDIPEGYSVSREKKERFSLILESASTNQTSMYLCASSLGGVREKLFFGSGTQLSVL.